One sample yielded the 8 T cell receptor beta chains listed below, sequenced in a study of blood T cell repertoires in COVID-19. TCRdb keeps only in-frame clones here, not all; method: immunoSEQ multiplex PCR. The sample shows around 110,000 clones, approximately 82% of them seen only once. The source material was peripheral blood. These TCRs come from a young man with acute or convalescent COVID-19.

V usage is TRBV11-3 and J usage is TRBJ2-1, with 7 nucleotides matching TRBD2. Unmatched junction bases numbered 4, after V lost 6 bases and J lost 2 bases. The CDR3 runs to 14 residues. Germline V CDR1 and CDR2: SGHNT, YENEEA. The CDR3 protein is CASSPAGAYNEQFF. The CDR3 DNA sequence: TGTGCCAGCAGTCCGGCGGGAGCCTACAATGAGCAGTTCTTC.

This chain joins TRBV10-1 and TRBJ1-5, with 9 bases aligning to TRBD1. The ends lost 11 bases at V and 5 bases at J; junction bases unmatched: 10. Germline V gene data show CDR1 as WNHNN and CDR2 as SYGVQD (reference sequence). The length of the CDR3 is 14 residues. The CDR3 loop is CAGDRDRVDQPQHF. The CDR3 coding sequence is TGCGCCGGAGACCGGGACAGGGTTGATCAGCCCCAGCATTTT.

V usage is TRBV1 and J usage is TRBJ2-2; the tabulated D call, TRBD2, remains unverified against the DNA. TRBV1 is a pseudogene locus. The CDR3 consists of 13 residues. Here the CDR3 DNA reads TGCACCAGCATCGGGACTGACACCGGGGAGCTGTTTTTT. It codes for CTSIGTDTGELFF.

The V gene is TRBV2, the J gene TRBJ2-7, with TRBD1 identical over 7 bases. The CDR3 runs 15 residues. Germline CDR1 and CDR2: SNHLY and FYNNEI. With 2 bases clipped from V and 5 bases from J, the junction kept 9 bases outside the gene matches. The CDR3 sequence: CASSEPHRGVHEQYV. DNA for the CDR3: TGTGCCAGCAGTGAACCTCACAGGGGAGTCCACGAGCAGTACGTC.

The CDR3 region is CASVAGSYNEQFF. DNA for the CDR3: TGTGCCAGCGTGGCAGGTTCCTACAATGAGCAGTTCTTC. The chain carries TRBV5-6 and TRBJ2-1; D is undetermined. CDR1 is SGHDT and CDR2 is YYEEEE in the germline V gene. This CDR3 has 13 amino acids. V shed 7 bases and J shed 1 base, with 9 bases lying between them.

This chain links TRBV7-6 with TRBJ2-5; 8 bases are a match to TRBD1. Germline-derived CDR1 and CDR2 are SGHVS and FNYEAQ. The CDR3 is made up of 15 amino acids. With V trimmed by 1 base and J by 5 bases, 6 bases remained unmatched. This CDR3 is CASSLGTGTWETQYF. CDR3 nucleotides: TGTGCCAGCAGCTTAGGGACAGGGACTTGGGAGACCCAGTACTTC.

The genes are TRBV30 and TRBJ1-4; the D gene is possibly TRBD1 (6 bases). V gave up 2 bases and J gave up 1 base, with 8 bases separating them. CDR3 size: 14 residues. Germline-derived CDR1 and CDR2 are GTSNPN and SVGIG (reference sequence). The CDR3 nucleotides read TGTGCCTGGAGTCCAGGGGTAACTAATGAAAAACTGTTTTTT. This encodes CAWSPGVTNEKLFF.

The CDR3 loop is CASSLDLAGHNEQFF. The CDR3 nucleotides read TGTGCCAGCAGCTTAGATCTAGCGGGTCACAATGAGCAGTTCTTC. The gene calls are TRBV11-3 and TRBJ2-1, with TRBD2 matching 8 bases. CDR1 and CDR2 from the germline V gene are SGHNT and YENEEA. The CDR3 contains 15 residues. V trimming: 0 bases; J trimming: 5 bases; junction bases outside the gene matches: 3.